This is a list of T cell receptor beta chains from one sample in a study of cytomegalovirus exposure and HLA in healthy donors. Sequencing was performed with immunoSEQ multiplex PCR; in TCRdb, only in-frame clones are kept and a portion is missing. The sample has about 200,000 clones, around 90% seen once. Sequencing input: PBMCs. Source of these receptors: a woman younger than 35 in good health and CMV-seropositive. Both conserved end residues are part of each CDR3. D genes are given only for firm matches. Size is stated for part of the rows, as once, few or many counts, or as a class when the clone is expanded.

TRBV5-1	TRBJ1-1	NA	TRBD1	CASSFTSGGNEAFF	TGCGCCAGCAGCTTTACGTCAGGGGGGAATGAAGCTTTCTTT
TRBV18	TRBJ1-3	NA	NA	CASSPGLVTSGNTIYF	TGTGCCAGCTCACCAGGACTGGTAACCTCTGGAAACACCATATATTTT
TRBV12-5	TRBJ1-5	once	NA	CASGLPGINQPQHF	TGTGCTAGTGGTTTGCCGGGGATTAATCAGCCCCAGCATTTT
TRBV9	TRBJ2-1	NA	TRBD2	CASSKGGLADNEQFF	TGTGCCAGCAGTAAAGGGGGACTAGCGGACAATGAGCAGTTCTTC
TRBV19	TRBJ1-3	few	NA	CASSSLISGNTIYF	TGTGCCAGTAGTTCACTGATCTCGGGAAACACCATATATTTT
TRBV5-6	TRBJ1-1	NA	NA	CASSFTNTEAFF	TGTGCCAGCAGCTTTACTAACACTGAAGCTTTCTTT
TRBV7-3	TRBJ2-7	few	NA	CASSSSGTVGLGDEQYF	TGTGCCAGCAGCTCGTCTGGGACGGTGGGACTTGGAGACGAGCAGTACTTC
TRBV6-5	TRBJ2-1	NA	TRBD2	CASTLASGPYNEQFF	TGTGCCAGCACCCTAGCTAGCGGGCCCTACAATGAGCAGTTCTTC
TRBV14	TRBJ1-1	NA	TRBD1	CASSQDLWDRRDTEAFF	TGTGCCAGCAGCCAAGATCTTTGGGACAGGCGTGACACTGAAGCTTTCTTT
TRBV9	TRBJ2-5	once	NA	CASSVATGPGEVGETQYF	TGTGCCAGCAGCGTAGCGACAGGGCCGGGGGAAGTGGGAGAGACCCAGTACTTC
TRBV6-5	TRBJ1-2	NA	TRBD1	CASSRQGAGGYGYTF	TGTGCCAGCAGCCGACAGGGGGCAGGTGGCTATGGCTACACCTTC
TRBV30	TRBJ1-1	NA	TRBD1	CAWRRQGNTEAFF	TGTGCCTGGAGGCGACAGGGGAACACTGAAGCTTTCTTT
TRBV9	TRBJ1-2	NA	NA	CASSVAWGDYGYTF	TGTGCCAGCAGCGTAGCTTGGGGGGACTATGGCTACACCTTC
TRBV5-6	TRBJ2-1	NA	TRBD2	CASSLEGGPYNEQFF	TGTGCCAGCAGCTTAGAGGGAGGGCCCTACAATGAGCAGTTCTTC
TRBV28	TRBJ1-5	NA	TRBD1	CASSRDRRINQPQHF	TGTGCCAGCAGCCGGGACAGGAGGATCAATCAGCCCCAGCATTTT
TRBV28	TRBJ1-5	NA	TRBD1	CASSPTGQGNQPQHF	TGTGCCAGCAGTCCGACGGGACAGGGCAATCAGCCCCAGCATTTT
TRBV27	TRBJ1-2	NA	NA	CASSLGGLNYGYTF	TGTGCCAGCAGTTTAGGAGGCCTTAACTATGGCTACACCTTC
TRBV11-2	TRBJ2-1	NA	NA	CASSFPWPGASGYNEQFF	TGTGCCAGCAGCTTCCCCTGGCCGGGGGCTAGCGGATACAATGAGCAGTTCTTC
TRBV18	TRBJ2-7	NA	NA	CASSPGTGSYEQYF	TGTGCCAGCTCCCCAGGGACTGGTTCCTACGAGCAGTACTTC
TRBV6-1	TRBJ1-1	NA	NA	CASSDTGWGNTEAFF	TGTGCCAGCAGTGATACGGGATGGGGGAACACTGAAGCTTTCTTT
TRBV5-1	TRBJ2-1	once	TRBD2	CASSLIGAGGSSNEQFF	TGCGCCAGCAGCCTCATTGGGGCGGGGGGTTCTAGCAATGAGCAGTTCTTC
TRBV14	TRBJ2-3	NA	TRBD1	CASSLRQGPVTDTQYF	TGTGCCAGCAGCCTCCGACAGGGGCCAGTCACAGATACGCAGTATTTT